This T cell receptor (beta chain) came from a study of T-cell reconstitution after alpha-beta-depleted transplantation in children. Overall study results and limits: Reports say that about two months after transplant, the alpha-beta T cells came out of several hundred graft clones that had expanded. In some patients, recipient T cells and intrathymic progenitors surviving conditioning explained high day-60 diversity. When one year had passed after transplant, most T-cell counts and diversity came from newly produced T cells.

In regard to this clonotype: Its antigen is undetermined.

For TCRbeta, the library was prepared with unique molecular identifiers. MiXCR, run by TCRdb on the PCR reads, gives a single entry per CDR3 protein. In the table there are 550,000 to 600,000 distinct CDR3 sequences, 20% to 25% of which are singletons. Trimming took 5 bases from V and 2 from J, leaving 15 bases between them. Germline CDR1 and CDR2: ENHRY and SYGVKD. The CDR3 totals 15 residues. This receptor was obtained from a boy younger than two who had a stem cell transplant for acute myeloid leukemia, so the T cells may come from the graft donor. The V gene is TRBV10-3, the J gene TRBJ1-1; no clear D gene. The sample in question was PBMCs, mostly from graft donor cells, obtained 360 days after TCRalphabeta/CD19-depleted stem cell transplant. As DNA, the CDR3 is TGTGCCATCAGTCCTCGGGAAACTTCTAACACTGAAGCTTTCTTT. Translated: CAISPRETSNTEAFF.